The 28 T cell receptor beta chains presented below share a single source sample, sequenced in a study of identical twins. TCRdb reanalysed the 5' RACE reads using MiXCR and keeps one entry per CDR3 protein. This table holds roughly 1,500,000 distinct CDR3 sequences, 32% found once. What was sequenced was cord blood. The receptor set was obtained from a newborn girl in good health.

This sequence joins TRBV12-3 or TRBV12-4 and TRBJ2-4; D might be TRBD2 (6 bases). The J call may be mistaken, given a closer DNA end match to TRBJ2-7. The CDR3 has 15 residues. The DNA of the CDR3 is TGTGCCAGCAGTTTGGACTGGACTACTTCTGTCGAGCAGTACTTC. It specifies CASSLDWTTSVEQYF.

The table lists this clonotype with a count of one. V gene TRBV20-1 combines with J gene TRBJ2-3; D is undetermined. Germline CDR1 and CDR2: DFQATT and SNEGSKA (reference sequence). The V end lost 3 bases, the J end lost 0 bases, and 10 bases lay between the germline ends. This CDR3 has 14 residues. This CDR3 reads CSASRDPSTDTQYF. As DNA, the CDR3 is TGCAGTGCTAGTCGTGACCCTAGCACAGATACGCAGTATTTT.

The chain employs TRBV6-2 or TRBV6-3 and TRBJ2-5; D might be TRBD2 (5 bases). The CDR3 spans 15 residues. The V gene's germline CDR1 is MNHEY and CDR2 SVGEGT. V gave up 7 bases and J gave up 5 bases, with 20 bases separating them. The CDR3 sequence is CASKAGGLRTETQYF. In DNA, the CDR3 is TGTGCCAGCAAAGCTGGAGGACTCCGAACGGAGACCCAGTACTTC.

The CDR3 sequence: CASSDSIQGSPEAFF. The CDR3 region has the DNA TGCGCCAGCAGCGATTCCATACAGGGATCCCCTGAAGCTTTCTTT. The chain links TRBV5-1 to TRBJ1-1; TRBD1 is a possible D gene (6 bases). V lost 4 bases to trimming and J lost 6 bases, with 19 bases between them. The CDR3 is 15 residues long. CDR1 SGHRS and CDR2 YFSETQ come from the germline V gene. The whole variable domain, filled in from reference TRBV5-1 and TRBJ1-1, reads KAGVTQTPRYLIKTRGQQVTLSCSPISGHRSVSWYQQTPGQGLQFLFEYFSETQRNKGNFPGRFSGRQFSNSRSEMNVSTLELGDSALYLCASSDSIQGSPEAFFGQGTRLTVV.

Many counts were recorded for this clonotype. The chain carries TRBV13 and TRBJ2-1; the D is unclear. With 6 bases removed from V and 5 bases from J, the gap between germline ends came to 5 bases. Germline V lookup: CDR1 PRHDT, CDR2 FYEKMQ (reference sequence). The CDR3 loop spans 11 amino acids. CDR3 DNA sequence: TGTGCCAGCAGGGAGAACAATGAGCAGTTCTTC. It encodes CASRENNEQFF.

This chain uses TRBV27 with TRBJ2-7; TRBD2 agrees at 11 bases. Germline values: CDR1 MNHEY, CDR2 SMNVEV (reference sequence). This CDR3 has 21 amino acids. The J segment lost 1 base and the V segment lost 4 bases, leaving 21 bases of the junction unmatched. The CDR3 here is CASSSYNSLAGGSGGSYEQYF. CDR3 nucleotide sequence: TGTGCCAGCAGTTCGTACAACTCTCTAGCGGGAGGTAGCGGCGGATCCTACGAGCAGTACTTC.

This clonotype was observed at least ten times. The genes are TRBV11-2 and TRBJ2-3, with TRBD2 as a possible D gene (5 bases). Trimming removed 1 base from V and 8 bases from J, with 10 bases in between. Germline assignment: CDR1 SGHAT and CDR2 FQNNGV. This CDR3 is 13 amino acids long. For the CDR3, the DNA is TGTGCCAGCAGCTTAGGGAGTGCGGGTACGCAGTATTTT. Its protein is CASSLGSAGTQYF.

As for this clonotype: Being one base from a much bigger clone, this may be a read error. Here the CDR3 reads CASGLANEQYF. The CDR3 DNA reads TGTGCCAGCGGACTAGCTAATGAGCAGTACTTC. The chain combines TRBV2 with TRBJ2-5; 8 nucleotides match TRBD2. Germline CDR1 and CDR2: SNHLY and FYNNEI. J gave up 11 bases and V 8 bases, and 7 bases lay outside the gene matches. The CDR3 is 11 residues long.

This clonotype was recorded a few times. This chain uses TRBV28 with TRBJ1-6; TRBD1 matches 8 bases. CDR3 length equals 15 residues. J gave up 6 bases and V 2 bases, and 3 bases lay outside the gene matches. In germline, CDR1 is MDHEN, CDR2 SYDVKM. The CDR3 loop is CASSLGDRFNSPLHF. CDR3 in DNA: TGTGCCAGCAGTTTAGGGGACAGGTTTAATTCACCCCTCCACTTT.

This clonotype has a count of ten or more. This chain links TRBV7-2 with TRBJ1-4; TRBD1 agrees at 7 bases. The germline CDR1 and CDR2 sequences are SGHTA and FQGNSA. This CDR3 region has 16 residues. Unmatched junction bases numbered 3, after V lost 2 bases and J lost 0 bases. The CDR3 bases are TGTGCCAGCAGCTTAACAGGGACAGCAACTAATGAAAAACTGTTTTTT. Residues: CASSLTGTATNEKLFF.

This clonotype was seen a handful of times. The CDR3 DNA reads TGTGCCATCAGTCCCCACGGAGATGAGCAGTTCTTC. This codes for CAISPHGDEQFF. This chain uses TRBV10-3 with TRBJ2-1; D call uncertain. The CDR3 has 12 residues. From germline, CDR1 is ENHRY and CDR2 SYGVKD. The ends were cut back, 5 bases at V and 8 bases at J, with 10 bases in the middle.

The CDR3 coding sequence is TGTGCCAGCAGCTTATTAGTCGGCCCGAGGACAGATACGCAGTATTTT. This translates into CASSLLVGPRTDTQYF. The J gene is TRBJ2-3, the V gene TRBV7-8; D not resolved. Germline V gene lookup returns CDR1 SGHVS and CDR2 FQNEAQ. Trimming removed 2 bases at V and 3 bases at J, with 15 bases between. The CDR3 covers 16 residues.

The rearrangement links TRBV4-2 to TRBJ2-7; 7 nucleotides line up with TRBD1. The germline V gene encodes CDR1 LGHNA and CDR2 YNFKEQ. The CDR3 spans 14 residues. V lost 1 base and J lost 5; bases outside the gene matches: 5. The CDR3 DNA is TGTGCCAGCAGCCAAGGGACAGGTAACGACGAGCAGTACTTC. Its translation is CASSQGTGNDEQYF.

This chain uses TRBV25-1 with TRBJ2-7; D perhaps matches TRBD2 (6 bases). In germline, CDR1 is MGHDK, CDR2 SYGVNS. CDR3 length: 15 amino acids. Trimming left V 6 bases short and J 7 bases short, with 22 bases between. In DNA, the CDR3 is TGTGCCAGCAGCACTCGGGGGTCCGGGTACAATGAGCAGTACTTC. The encoded protein is CASSTRGSGYNEQYF.

V gene TRBV3-1 combines with J gene TRBJ2-3; TRBD1 matches 8 bases. The CDR3 sequence is 15 residues long. The germline V gene has CDR1 LGHDT and CDR2 YNNKEL (reference sequence). The J segment lost 4 bases and the V segment lost 2 bases, leaving 5 bases of the junction unmatched. The CDR3 sequence: CASSQRGTGPDTQYF. The CDR3 nucleotides read TGTGCCAGCAGCCAAAGGGGGACAGGCCCAGATACGCAGTATTTT.

This chain connects TRBV5-1 to TRBJ2-3, with 9 bases identical to TRBD2. This CDR3 has 15 residues. Per the germline V gene, CDR1 is SGHRS and CDR2 is YFSETQ. V shed 0 bases and J 5 bases; nucleotides not matched to a gene: 4. The CDR3 nucleotides are TGCGCCAGCAGCTTGGTTAGCGGGAGAGGAGATACGCAGTATTTT. Translated, it gives CASSLVSGRGDTQYF.

On this clonotype itself: This may be a read error: a much more frequent sequence differs by one nucleotide. The rearrangement uses TRBV9 and TRBJ2-7, with no clear D. V lost 4 bases and J 3 bases, leaving 17 bases between the germline ends. The CDR3 sequence is 15 residues long. Germline values: CDR1 SGDLS, CDR2 YYNGEE. The CDR3 is CASSLRPPDLYEQYF. The CDR3 DNA sequence: TGTGCCAGCAGCCTCAGGCCTCCGGACCTCTACGAGCAGTACTTC.

A note on this clonotype: A read error is possible here, since a much larger clone lies one base away. This is likely a read error, given that the CDR3 carries no conserved phenylalanine or tryptophan at its end. The rearrangement uses TRBV18 and TRBJ2-1, with TRBD1 matching over 7 bases. The CDR3 runs 14 residues. V shed 2 bases and J 3 bases; nucleotides not matched to a gene: 1. CDR1 KGHSH and CDR2 LQKENI come from the germline V gene. The CDR3 sequence: CASSPWTGYNEQFV. CDR3 DNA sequence: TGTGCCAGCTCACCATGGACAGGCTACAATGAGCAGTTCGTC.

There are a few counts of this clonotype. The junction departs from the called germline gene at one end, perhaps through a read error. The chain combines TRBV5-1 with TRBJ2-2, with D unresolved. The CDR3 has 14 amino acids. From germline, CDR1 is SGHRS and CDR2 YFSETQ. The CDR3 loop is CASKSSFPPGELFF. In nucleotides, the CDR3 is TGTGCCAGCAAGTCCTCCTTTCCCCCCGGGGAGCTGTTTTTT.

There are many counts of this clonotype. The V and J genes are TRBV12-5 and TRBJ2-3; D not resolved. Germline V lookup: CDR1 LGHNT, CDR2 FRNRAP. V lost 6 bases and J lost 2, with 6 bases in between. The CDR3 is 12 amino acids. The CDR3 here is CASGRSTDTQYF. CDR3 sequence (DNA): TGTGCTAGTGGCCGATCCACAGATACGCAGTATTTT.

Comment on this clonotype: This clone may be a read error of a much larger clone one base away. The gene calls are TRBV10-3 and TRBJ2-7, with 7 positions matching TRBD1. J was trimmed by 0 bases and V by 0 bases; bases with no gene match: 2. CDR1 ENHRY and CDR2 SYGVKD come from the germline V gene. The CDR3 is 15 residues long. The CDR3 DNA is TGTGCCATCAGTGAGTCGGCAGGGGGCTCCTACGAGCAGTACTTC. Its translation is CAISESAGGSYEQYF.

This chain connects TRBV6-2 or TRBV6-3 to TRBJ2-7; 9 bases are a match to TRBD2. CDR1 and CDR2 from the germline V gene are MNHEY and SVGEGT. The CDR3 runs to 17 residues. The ends lost 1 base at V and 4 bases at J; junction bases unmatched: 11. The CDR3 loop is CASSYWASGIIAYEQYF. CDR3 bases: TGTGCCAGCAGTTACTGGGCTAGCGGGATTATTGCTTACGAGCAGTACTTC.

This clonotype was counted between two and nine times. The chain carries TRBV10-3 and TRBJ1-6, with D maybe TRBD1 (5 bases). Per germline, CDR1 ENHRY and CDR2 SYGVKD. Deletions cut 10 bases from V and 5 bases from J, with 21 bases between. The CDR3 has 16 residues. The CDR3: CATTPGSGFNNSPLHF. The DNA for the CDR3 is TGTGCCACTACACCAGGGTCAGGGTTCAATAATTCACCCCTCCACTTT.

This clonotype has ten or more counts. The chain is built from TRBV11-1 and TRBJ1-1, with D maybe TRBD1 (5 bases). The V gene's germline CDR1 is SGHAT and CDR2 FQDESV (reference sequence). The length of the CDR3 is 14 residues. The V end was cut by 1 base, the J end by 4 bases, with 10 bases between. CDR3: CASSLVPGGTEAFF. CDR3 DNA: TGTGCCAGCAGCTTAGTTCCGGGGGGCACTGAAGCTTTCTTT.

This clonotype was observed a handful of times. The chain uses TRBV6-6 and TRBJ2-5, with a weak D call TRBD2 (7 bases). The V end was cut by 6 bases, the J end by 0 bases, with 11 bases between. The CDR3 loop spans 14 amino acids. Per germline, CDR1 MNHNY and CDR2 SVGAGI (reference sequence). CDR3: CASRDGGHQETQYF. In DNA form, the CDR3 reads TGTGCCAGCAGGGACGGGGGGCACCAAGAGACCCAGTACTTC.

This clonotype was picked up a small number of times. This chain links TRBV7-2 with TRBJ2-1, with D possibly matching TRBD1 (5 bases). CDR1 and CDR2 (germline): SGHTA, FQGNSA. V lost 7 bases and J 4 bases, leaving 17 bases between the germline ends. The CDR3 sequence is 15 residues long. For the CDR3, the DNA is TGTGCCAGCACCGAGACAGTTAATCTTTACAATGAGCAGTTCTTC. It encodes CASTETVNLYNEQFF.

The chain couples TRBV4-1 to TRBJ2-7, with D perhaps TRBD2 (6 bases). In germline, CDR1 is MGHRA, CDR2 YSYEKL. The CDR3 spans 17 residues. Trimming removed 4 bases from V and 4 bases from J, with 23 bases in between. The CDR3 is CASSRQDMSYGTYEQYF. CDR3 DNA: TGCGCCAGCAGCCGCCAAGATATGAGCTACGGGACTTACGAGCAGTACTTC.

This clonotype has a handful of counts. The chain joins TRBV20-1 to TRBJ2-6, with unresolved D. The CDR3 is 16 residues long. The V end was cut by 4 bases, the J end by 0 bases, with 13 bases between. Germline CDR1 and CDR2: DFQATT and SNEGSKA (reference sequence). The chain's CDR3 is CSATLISNSGANVLTF. The CDR3 bases are TGCAGTGCTACTCTGATCTCAAACTCTGGGGCCAACGTCCTGACTTTC.